The entry below gives a single T cell receptor beta chain sequence along with its context. Generated by immunoSEQ multiplex PCR, the TCRdb table keeps only in-frame clones and is missing some. The repertoire holds 310,000 or so clones, about 83% seen once, with approximately 5.7% in the top ten. The sample comes from a study of blood T cell repertoires in COVID-19. V lost 4 bases and J lost 3, with 11 bases in between. Per the germline V gene, CDR1 is SGHDT and CDR2 is YYEEEE. This CDR3 is built from 13 residues. Cohort 3 donors were reported recovered after two negative PCRs, clearance, or symptom resolution.

V usage is TRBV5-6 and J usage is TRBJ2-7; D perhaps matches TRBD2 (5 bases). The specimen was PBMCs or T cells enriched from blood (not recorded which). The receptor was derived from a middle-aged woman who had recovered from COVID-19. The CDR3 loop is CASSPGKGYEQYF. The CDR3 bases are TGTGCCAGCAGCCCCGGGAAAGGCTACGAGCAGTACTTC. The full variable domain, rest sourced from reference TRBV5-6 and TRBJ2-7, is DAGVTQSPTHLIKTRGQQVTLRCSPKSGHDTVSWYQQALGQGPQFIFQYYEEEERQRGNFPDRFSGHQFPNYSSELNVNALLLGDSALYLCASSPGKGYEQYFGPGTRLTVT.